This entry concerns a single T cell receptor beta chain. Its antigen is currently unknown. Produced via immunoSEQ multiplex PCR; TCRdb's table is partial and in-frame only. The data show some 15,000 clones, with approximately 84% seen just once and 11% held by the top ten. The data were taken from a study of PD-1 blockade in mismatch repair-deficient tumors. Study-level points and caveats: After pembrolizumab, tumor-resident clones rose rapidly, then generally contracted before radiologic responses.

The time point is: identical approximately eleven-day culture without peptide (control). Each of roughly seven ELISpot-reactive candidate peptides was used for approximately 10-day stimulation. Baseline for clone expansion was a parallel culture with no peptide. This specimen consisted of cells cultured in vitro, obtained from a patient treated with pembrolizumab. The source of this sequence is an adult with mismatch repair-deficient cancer.

The CDR3 nucleotides are TGTGCCAGCAGCTTGTTTGCGGGACAGGGGGGACTGAACACTGAAGCTTTCTTT. As protein: CASSLFAGQGGLNTEAFF. The chain joins TRBV5-6 to TRBJ1-1; 11 nucleotides align to TRBD1. The germline V gene encodes CDR1 SGHDT and CDR2 YYEEEE. The CDR3 has 18 residues. The ends lost 1 base at V and 0 bases at J; junction bases unmatched: 8. Complete variable domain (other parts from reference TRBV5-6 and TRBJ1-1): DAGVTQSPTHLIKTRGQQVTLRCSPKSGHDTVSWYQQALGQGPQFIFQYYEEEERQRGNFPDRFSGHQFPNYSSELNVNALLLGDSALYLCASSLFAGQGGLNTEAFFGQGTRLTVV.